This TCR beta chain emerged from a study of blood T cell repertoires in COVID-19. Study summary: COVID-19 samples collected from the United States, Italy and Spain covered acute and convalescent phases.

V shed 2 bases and J 5 bases; nucleotides not matched to a gene: 5. The CDR3 is made up of 15 amino acids. The germline V gene encodes CDR1 SGHRS and CDR2 YFSETQ. As processed by the authors: Quantification of nucleated cells was approximated via reference gene primer amplification. Some clones are missing from TCRdb's copy, which holds only in-frame ones; the method was immunoSEQ multiplex PCR. The V and J calls and clone size come from that table; D and trimming were worked out from the DNA. The repertoire includes roughly 150,000 clones, around 83% of them detected once, and roughly 19% sits in the top ten.

Sequences were obtained from peripheral blood. This clonotype originated in a woman between 70 and 85 years old who had recovered from COVID-19. The V call is TRBV5-1, the J call TRBJ2-1, with 9 bases that match TRBD2. CDR3: CASSFGLATNNEQFF. For the CDR3, the DNA is TGCGCCAGCAGCTTTGGACTAGCGACGAACAATGAGCAGTTCTTC.